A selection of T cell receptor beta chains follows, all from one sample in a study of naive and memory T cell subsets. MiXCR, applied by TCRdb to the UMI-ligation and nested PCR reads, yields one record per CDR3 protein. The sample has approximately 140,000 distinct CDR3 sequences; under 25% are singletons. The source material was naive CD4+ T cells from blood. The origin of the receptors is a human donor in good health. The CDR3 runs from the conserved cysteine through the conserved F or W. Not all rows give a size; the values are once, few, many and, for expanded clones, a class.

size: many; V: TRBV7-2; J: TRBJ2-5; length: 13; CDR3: CASSPRPRETQYF
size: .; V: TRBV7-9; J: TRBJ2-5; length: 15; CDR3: CASSPRRRNQETQYF
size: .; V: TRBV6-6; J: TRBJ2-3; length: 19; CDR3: CASSSDPFRGLADTDTQYF
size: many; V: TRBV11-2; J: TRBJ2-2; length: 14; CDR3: CASSQGKSTGELFF
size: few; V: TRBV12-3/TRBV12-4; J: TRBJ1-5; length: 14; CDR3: CASNTGIGHQPQHF
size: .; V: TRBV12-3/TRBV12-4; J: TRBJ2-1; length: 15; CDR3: CASTQLAPANNEQFF
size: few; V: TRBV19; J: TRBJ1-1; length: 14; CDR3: CASSARGSRAEAFF
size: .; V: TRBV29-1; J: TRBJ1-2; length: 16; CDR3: CSVEDLGRGRNYGYTF
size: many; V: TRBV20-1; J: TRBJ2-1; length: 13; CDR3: CSASRLAGNEQFF
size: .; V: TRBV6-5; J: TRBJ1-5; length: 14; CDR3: CASSGGQGRRPQHF
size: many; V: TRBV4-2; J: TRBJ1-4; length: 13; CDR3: CASSVTGNEKLFF
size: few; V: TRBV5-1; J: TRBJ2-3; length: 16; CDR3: CASSLYLSGPTDTQYF
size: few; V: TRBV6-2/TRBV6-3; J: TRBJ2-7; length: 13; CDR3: CASSSTPSYEQYF
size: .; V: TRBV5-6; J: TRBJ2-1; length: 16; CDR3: CASSLRLAGGYNEQFF
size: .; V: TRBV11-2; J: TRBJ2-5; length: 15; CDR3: CASSLGQGSRETQYF
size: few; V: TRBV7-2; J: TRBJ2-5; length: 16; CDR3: CASSRQPGTGAETQYF
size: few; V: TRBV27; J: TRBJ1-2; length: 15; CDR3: CASTRLAGGFFGYTF
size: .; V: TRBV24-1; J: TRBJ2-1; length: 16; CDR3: CATSDWGTSGSDEQFF
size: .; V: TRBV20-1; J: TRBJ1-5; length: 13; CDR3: CSARGQVNQPQHF
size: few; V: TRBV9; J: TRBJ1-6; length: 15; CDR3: CASSIGQGSNSPLHF
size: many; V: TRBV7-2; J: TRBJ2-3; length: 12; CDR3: CASSSSTDTQYF
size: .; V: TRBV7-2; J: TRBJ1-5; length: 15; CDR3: CASSLGRSSNQPQHF
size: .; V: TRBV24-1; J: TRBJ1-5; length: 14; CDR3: CATSDPGDYQPQHF
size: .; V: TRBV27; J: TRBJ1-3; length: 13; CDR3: CASKFIERDRWIF
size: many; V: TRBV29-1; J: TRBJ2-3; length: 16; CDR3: CSVAKRGWHATDTQYF
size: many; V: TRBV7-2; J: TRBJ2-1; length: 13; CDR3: CASSLGQVNEQFF
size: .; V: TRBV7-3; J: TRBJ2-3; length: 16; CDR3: CASSLYLGLGTDTQYF
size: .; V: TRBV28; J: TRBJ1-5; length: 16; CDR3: CAIKVHGTGNNQPQHF
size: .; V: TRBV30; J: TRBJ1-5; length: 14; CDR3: CAWSVKQHNQPQHF
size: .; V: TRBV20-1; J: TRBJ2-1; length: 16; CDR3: CSARDPRAGSYNEQFF
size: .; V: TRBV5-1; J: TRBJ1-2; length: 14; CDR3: CASRESGTNYGYTF
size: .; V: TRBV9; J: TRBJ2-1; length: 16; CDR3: CASSVGGRGPYNEQFF
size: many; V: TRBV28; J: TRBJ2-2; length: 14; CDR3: CASKGPINTGELFF
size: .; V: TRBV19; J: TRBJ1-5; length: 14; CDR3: CASTLRVGNQPQHF
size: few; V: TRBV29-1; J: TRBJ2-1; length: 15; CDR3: CSFLPPGRVSNEQFF
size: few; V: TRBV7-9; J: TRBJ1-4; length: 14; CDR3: CASQQGATNEKLFF
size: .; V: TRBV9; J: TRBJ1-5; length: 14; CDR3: CASSAEGFRQPQHF
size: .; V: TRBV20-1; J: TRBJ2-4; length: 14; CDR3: CSASTLREGNIQYF
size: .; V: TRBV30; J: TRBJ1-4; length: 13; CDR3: CAWTMNRGEKLFF
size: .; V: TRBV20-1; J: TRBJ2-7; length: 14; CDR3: CSLPAVAGTYEQYF
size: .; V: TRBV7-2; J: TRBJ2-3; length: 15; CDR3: CASSLVPGSTDTQYF
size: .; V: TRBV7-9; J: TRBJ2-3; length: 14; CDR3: CASSLAGPTDTQYF
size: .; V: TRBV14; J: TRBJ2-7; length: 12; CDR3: CASSQPLAAQYF
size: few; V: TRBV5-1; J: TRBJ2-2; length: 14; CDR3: CASRRTGSSGELFF
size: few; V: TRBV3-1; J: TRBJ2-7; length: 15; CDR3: CASSQAGLGTYEQYF
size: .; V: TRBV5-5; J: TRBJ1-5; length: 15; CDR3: CASSGDSYSNQPQHF
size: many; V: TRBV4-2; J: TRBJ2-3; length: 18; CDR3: CASSHSGLAGDSTDTQYF
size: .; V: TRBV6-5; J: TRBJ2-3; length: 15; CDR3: CASSYSRSSTDTQYF
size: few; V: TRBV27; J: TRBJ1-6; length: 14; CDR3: CASGRTSYNSPLHF
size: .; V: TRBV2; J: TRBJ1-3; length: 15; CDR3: CASSGGGLDGNTIYF